These T cell receptor beta chains were read from a single sample in a study of blood T cell repertoires in COVID-19. Clones were read by immunoSEQ multiplex PCR, and TCRdb kept only the in-frame ones, dropping some. The table has tens of thousands of clones, 87% seen once; the top ten hold under 1.2%. Material: peripheral blood. The source of these receptors is a human donor in a cohort sampled during active COVID-19. Both conserved end residues are part of each CDR3. D genes are given only for firm matches. Size tells how often a clone was seen (once, few, many) or the class of an expanded clone, and some rows leave it out.

V gene	clone size	D gene	J gene	CDR3 protein	CDR3 DNA
TRBV9	NA	NA	TRBJ1-1	CASSRLETGNTEAFF	TGTGCCAGCAGCCGTCTAGAGACAGGGAACACTGAAGCTTTCTTT
TRBV27	NA	NA	TRBJ2-2	CASSLRRVRGLDTGELFF	TGTGCCAGCAGTTTAAGGAGGGTGCGGGGATTGGACACCGGGGAGCTGTTTTTT
TRBV28	NA	TRBD1	TRBJ1-5	CASRTQGGYSNQPQHF	TGTGCCAGCAGGACACAAGGGGGCTATAGCAATCAGCCCCAGCATTTT
TRBV7-8	NA	TRBD1	TRBJ1-2	CASSLIGQGNGYTF	TGTGCCAGCAGCTTAATCGGACAGGGGAATGGCTACACCTTC
TRBV2	NA	NA	TRBJ1-5	CASSVQGSNQPQHF	TGTGCCAGCAGTGTACAGGGCAGCAATCAGCCCCAGCATTTT
TRBV14	NA	TRBD1	TRBJ2-3	CASTTGTGSSTDTQYF	TGTGCCAGCACCACCGGGACAGGGTCGAGCACAGATACGCAGTATTTT
TRBV29-1	NA	NA	TRBJ2-6	CSVAGNSGANVLTF	TGCAGCGTTGCAGGAAACTCTGGGGCCAACGTCCTGACTTTC
TRBV5-4	NA	NA	TRBJ1-1	CASSLDRAQGGRNTEAFF	TGTGCCAGCAGCTTGGATCGGGCACAGGGCGGTAGGAACACTGAAGCTTTCTTT
TRBV30	NA	NA	TRBJ1-1	CAWRHITEAFF	TGTGCCTGGAGACACATCACTGAAGCTTTCTTT
TRBV19	NA	NA	TRBJ1-2	CASSIGGHLKWGYTF	TGTGCCAGTAGTATAGGGGGACATCTAAAGTGGGGCTACACCTTC
TRBV2	NA	NA	TRBJ1-5	CASSERMGGRGNQPQHF	TGTGCCAGCAGTGAAAGGATGGGGGGGCGCGGCAATCAGCCCCAGCATTTT
TRBV27	NA	TRBD1	TRBJ2-7	CASSLQPGQGSYEQYF	TGTGCCAGCAGTCTTCAACCGGGACAGGGGTCCTACGAGCAGTACTTC
TRBV30	NA	NA	TRBJ1-5	CAWNTGYNQPQHF	TGTGCCTGGAATACAGGGTACAATCAGCCCCAGCATTTT
TRBV28	once	TRBD1	TRBJ2-7	CASSLPGTGGDEQYF	TGTGCCAGCAGTCTCCCCGGGACAGGGGGCGACGAGCAGTACTTC
TRBV7-6	NA	TRBD1	TRBJ1-3	CASSSLAGQTSGNTIYF	TGTGCCAGCAGTTCTCTTGCGGGACAGACCTCTGGAAACACCATATATTTT
TRBV7-8	NA	TRBD2	TRBJ2-1	CASSPSSGRAHEQFF	TGTGCCAGCAGCCCCTCTAGCGGGAGGGCCCATGAGCAGTTCTTC
TRBV11-3	NA	TRBD2	TRBJ2-7	CASSLGLAGVADEQYF	TGTGCCAGCAGCCTTGGACTAGCGGGGGTTGCGGACGAGCAGTACTTC
TRBV2	NA	TRBD2	TRBJ2-1	CASSEGLGNEQFF	TGTGCCAGCAGTGAGGGACTAGGTAATGAGCAGTTCTTC
TRBV5-4	once	TRBD1	TRBJ1-1	CASGTGGLWNTEAFF	TGTGCCAGTGGGACAGGGGGCTTATGGAACACTGAAGCTTTCTTT
TRBV18	once	NA	TRBJ2-5	CASSPRDTQETQYF	TGTGCCAGCTCACCCCGGGACACCCAAGAGACCCAGTACTTC
TRBV27	NA	NA	TRBJ1-1	CASSHGDLNTEAFF	TGTGCCAGCAGTCATGGAGACCTGAACACTGAAGCTTTCTTT
TRBV6-5	once	TRBD2	TRBJ2-3	CASSYSLARDTQYF	TGTGCCAGCAGTTACTCACTAGCGAGGGATACGCAGTATTTT
TRBV24-1	NA	NA	TRBJ1-1	CATSGRGGVTEAFF	TGTGCCACCAGTGGCCGAGGCGGGGTTACTGAAGCTTTCTTT
TRBV30	NA	NA	TRBJ1-1	CAWDRISYTEAFF	TGTGCCTGGGACAGAATCTCCTACACTGAAGCTTTCTTT
TRBV5-1	few	TRBD1	TRBJ2-3	CASSLGTGRDTQYF	TGCGCCAGCAGCTTGGGGACAGGGAGGGATACGCAGTATTTT
TRBV12-3/TRBV12-4	NA	NA	TRBJ2-7	CASSLLESYEQYF	TGTGCCAGCAGTTTACTAGAGAGCTACGAGCAGTACTTC
TRBV19	once	NA	TRBJ1-5	CASSHEEVGQPQHF	TGTGCCAGTAGCCACGAGGAGGTGGGTCAGCCCCAGCATTTT
TRBV7-8	NA	TRBD2	TRBJ2-1	CASSLDQRELSYNEQFF	TGTGCCAGCAGCTTAGACCAGCGGGAACTCTCCTACAATGAGCAGTTCTTC
TRBV29-1	NA	NA	TRBJ2-1	CSVFGGRNEQFF	TGCAGCGTTTTCGGGGGGCGGAATGAGCAGTTCTTC
TRBV27	NA	TRBD1	TRBJ2-2	CASSNGQGSSGELFF	TGTGCCAGCAGTAACGGACAGGGGAGTAGCGGGGAGCTGTTTTTT
TRBV6-5	NA	TRBD2	TRBJ2-1	CASSYSTQRGYNEQFF	TGTGCCAGCAGTTACTCGACCCAGCGGGGTTACAATGAGCAGTTCTTC
TRBV3-1/TRBV3-2	few	TRBD1	TRBJ2-7	CASSQPDRGLDEQYF	TGTGCCAGCAGCCAACCCGACAGGGGGCTCGACGAGCAGTACTTC
TRBV9	NA	TRBD2	TRBJ2-3	CASSVRAGAGNTQYF	TGTGCCAGCAGCGTAAGGGCGGGAGCAGGGAATACGCAGTATTTT
TRBV18	NA	NA	TRBJ1-6	CASSPTDNNSPLHF	TGTGCCAGCTCACCAACAGATAATAATTCACCCCTCCACTTT
TRBV28	NA	TRBD1	TRBJ2-5	CASSFDREETQYF	TGTGCCAGCAGTTTTGACAGGGAAGAGACCCAGTACTTC
TRBV6-5	NA	NA	TRBJ1-5	CASSYQGNQPQHF	TGTGCCAGCAGTTACCAGGGGAATCAGCCCCAGCATTTT
TRBV2	NA	TRBD2	TRBJ2-7	CASSLAGAGGYEQYF	TGTGCCAGCAGTCTAGCGGGGGCCGGAGGTTACGAGCAGTACTTC
TRBV28	NA	TRBD1	TRBJ1-2	CASWSQGRYTF	TGTGCCAGCTGGTCACAGGGGAGGTACACCTTC
TRBV5-1	NA	TRBD2	TRBJ2-2	CASSPRQGRWLAGEVGTGELFF	TGCGCCAGCAGCCCTAGACAGGGGCGCTGGCTAGCGGGAGAAGTGGGCACCGGGGAGCTGTTTTTT
TRBV7-9	NA	NA	TRBJ1-1	CASSPPPAGLVNTEAFF	TGTGCCAGCAGCCCCCCCCCGGCGGGTCTGGTAAACACTGAAGCTTTCTTT
TRBV7-9	NA	NA	TRBJ2-2	CASRAQGETTGELFF	TGTGCCAGCAGAGCGCAGGGTGAAACCACCGGGGAGCTGTTTTTT
TRBV21-1	NA	NA	TRBJ2-1	CASSKRDRGGYNEQFF	TGTGCCAGCAGCAAACGAGACAGGGGGGGCTACAATGAGCAGTTCTTC
TRBV28	once	NA	TRBJ2-5	CASTSGGSDSYEQYF	NA
TRBV7-9	NA	NA	TRBJ1-1	CASSLVRGQGTEAFF	TGTGCCAGCAGCTTAGTTCGGGGCCAGGGGACTGAAGCTTTCTTT
TRBV29-1	NA	NA	TRBJ1-2	CSVHRLYGYTF	TGCAGCGTTCACAGGCTATATGGCTACACCTTC
TRBV28	NA	TRBD2	TRBJ2-7	CASSPLGLSRYEQYF	TGTGCCAGCAGTCCCTTGGGACTATCCAGGTACGAGCAGTACTTC
TRBV15	NA	NA	TRBJ2-1	CATSRGGGEQFF	TGTGCCACCAGCAGAGGTGGGGGGGAGCAGTTCTTC
TRBV11-2	NA	NA	TRBJ1-2	CASSFRGRHQERGYTF	TGTGCCAGCAGCTTTAGAGGGCGCCACCAAGAGAGGGGCTACACCTTC